A single sample gave rise to the 32 T cell receptor beta chains below, sequenced in a study of glioma-infiltrating T cells. The iRepertoire nested amplicon-rescue multiplex PCR amplified TCR alpha and beta CDR3s from RNA. TCRdb analysed the multiplex PCR reads with MiXCR anew, one entry per CDR3 protein. The sample shows roughly 190,000 distinct CDR3 sequences, over 30% of them seen only once. Source material: glioma tissue, nonneoplastic brain tissue, or PBMCs (not recorded which). The receptors were sampled from a human donor with low-grade glioma or glioblastoma, undergoing nonglioma brain surgery, or in good health (not recorded which).

The table lists this clonotype with many counts. The CDR3 nucleotides read TGTGCCAGCAGTGCCCAGGTTTACGAGCAGTACTTC. Translated, it gives CASSAQVYEQYF. The chain is built from TRBV28 and TRBJ2-7; D remains ambiguous. Germline CDR1 and CDR2: MDHEN and SYDVKM. The CDR3 is 12 amino acids. The V gene lost 5 bases and the J gene lost 4 bases, with 9 bases spanning the gap.

In its sample, this clonotype was seen many times. CDR3 in amino acids: CSARVAGETYEQYF. The CDR3 region has the DNA TGCAGTGCTAGAGTGGCAGGGGAAACCTACGAGCAGTACTTC. The V call is TRBV20-1, the J call TRBJ2-7; possible D gene TRBD1, 6 bases. Trimming left V 1 base short and J 2 bases short, with 12 bases between. Germline V gene lookup returns CDR1 DFQATT and CDR2 SNEGSKA (reference sequence). The CDR3 runs to 14 residues.

About this clonotype: It may be a read error: a sequence one base away is much more abundant. This sequence joins TRBV19 and TRBJ1-2, with 7 bases matching TRBD1. The CDR3 consists of 13 residues. Germline assignment: CDR1 LNHDA and CDR2 SQIVND (reference sequence). The CDR3 spells CASSQTGRNGDTF. In DNA, the CDR3 is TGTGCCAGTAGCCAGACAGGGCGGAATGGCGACACCTTC.

On this clonotype: A read error is possible here, since a much larger clone lies one base away. Since the CDR3 does not end with the conserved phenylalanine or tryptophan, this likely comes from a read error. The J gene is TRBJ1-1, the V gene TRBV7-8, with TRBD1 identical over 9 bases. Germline CDR1 is SGHVS and CDR2 is FQNEAQ. Trimming took 4 bases from V and 1 from J; bases not matched to a gene: 1. The CDR3 spans 14 residues. CDR3 loop: CASSWGQGNTEAFL. The CDR3 nucleotides are TGTGCCAGCAGCTGGGGACAGGGGAACACTGAAGCTTTCCTT.

CDR3 nucleotide sequence: TGTGCCGCAAGTGATCGGGACAGGGGCGACGAGCAGTACTTC. Translated, it gives CAASDRDRGDEQYF. The rearrangement links TRBV24-1 to TRBJ2-7; 10 positions agree with TRBD1. CDR3 size: 14 residues. Germline V gene data show CDR1 as KGHDR and CDR2 as SFDVKD. The V and J ends lost 12 bases and 5 bases, in that order; junction bases with no gene match: 12.

This clonotype was seen ten or more times. The gene calls are TRBV6-1 and TRBJ2-7; weak D call: TRBD1 (6 bases). In germline, CDR1 is MNHNS, CDR2 SASEGT. Trimming removed 4 bases from V and 3 bases from J, with 10 bases in between. This CDR3 has 13 amino acids. CDR3 residues: CASSAAGDYEQYF. The DNA for the CDR3 is TGTGCCAGCAGTGCGGCAGGGGACTACGAGCAGTACTTC.

This clonotype came up many times. The chain has TRBV15 and TRBJ2-7; 7 bases map to TRBD1. The length of the CDR3 is 15 residues. V shed 7 bases and J 6 bases; nucleotides not matched to a gene: 15. The germline CDR1 and CDR2 sequences are LNHNV and YYDKDF (reference sequence). CDR3 protein: CATNSTGTEDCEQYF. As DNA, the CDR3 is TGTGCCACCAACTCAACCGGGACAGAGGATTGCGAGCAGTACTTC.

This chain connects TRBV5-1 to TRBJ2-1; D is possibly TRBD2 (5 bases). The CDR3 has 14 residues. Germline V gives CDR1 SGHRS, CDR2 YFSETQ. The V gene lost 0 bases and the J gene lost 7 bases, with 11 bases spanning the gap. CDR3 in amino acids: CASSLGGATNEQFF. The CDR3 nucleotides read TGCGCCAGCAGCTTGGGGGGAGCTACGAATGAGCAGTTCTTC. The variable domain in full, completed from reference TRBV5-1 and TRBJ2-1, reads KAGVTQTPRYLIKTRGQQVTLSCSPISGHRSVSWYQQTPGQGLQFLFEYFSETQRNKGNFPGRFSGRQFSNSRSEMNVSTLELGDSALYLCASSLGGATNEQFFGPGTRLTVL.

The rearrangement joins TRBV6-1 to TRBJ1-5, with TRBD1 matching 9 bases. V was clipped by 5 bases and J by 7 bases; unmatched bases: 12. The CDR3 loop spans 16 amino acids. Germline V lookup: CDR1 MNHNS, CDR2 SASEGT. The CDR3 coding sequence is TGTGCCAGCAGTCGTGACCCGGGACAGGGAGAACAGCCCCAGCATTTT. Protein product: CASSRDPGQGEQPQHF.

The chain links TRBV2 to TRBJ2-1, with D perhaps TRBD1 or TRBD2 (6 bases each). Trimming pared 2 bases from V and 13 bases from J, leaving 15 bases between. The CDR3 extends over 13 amino acids. Germline V gives CDR1 SNHLY, CDR2 FYNNEI. The CDR3 sequence: CASSESNRGDQFF. In DNA, the CDR3 is TGTGCCAGCAGTGAATCTAATAGGGGGGATCAGTTCTTC.

The sample holds many counts of this clonotype. This chain uses TRBV6-5 with TRBJ2-7; weak D call: TRBD1 (6 bases). V lost 0 bases, J lost 4 bases, and 7 bases lay in between. This CDR3 has 13 residues. CDR1 MNHEY and CDR2 SVGAGI come from the germline V gene. CDR3 amino acids: CASSYSTGYEQYF. CDR3 sequence (DNA): TGTGCCAGCAGTTACTCGACAGGTTACGAGCAGTACTTC.

To note about this clonotype: Because it lacks the conserved phenylalanine or tryptophan at the end, this CDR3 is likely a read error. It is unclear where the CDR3 begins or ends on the DNA, so no DNA is shown, and the CDR3 is as TCRdb lists it. This chain links TRBV6-1 with TRBJ2-7. CDR1 is MNHNS, CDR2 SASEGT, per germline. Counting both end residues, the CDR3 totals 9 amino acids. CDR3 protein: CASSEAHLQ.

V gene TRBV18 combines with J gene TRBJ2-7; either TRBD1 or TRBD2 may fit D (6 bases each). CDR3 length: 15 residues. The V gene lost 3 bases and the J gene lost 4 bases, with 16 bases spanning the gap. Germline V gene lookup returns CDR1 KGHSH and CDR2 LQKENI. The CDR3 coding sequence is TGTGCCAGCTCACCCGGGGGCAGTGACTGGTACGAGCAGTACTTC. Protein product: CASSPGGSDWYEQYF. The variable domain in full, completed from reference TRBV18 and TRBJ2-7, reads NAGVMQNPRHLVRRRGQEARLRCSPMKGHSHVYWYRQLPEEGLKFMVYLQKENIIDESGMPKERFSAEFPKEGPSILRIQQVVRGDSAAYFCASSPGGSDWYEQYFGPGTRLTVT.

This clonotype came up many times. Its ends do not fully match the called genes, so a read error is possible. The J gene is TRBJ2-3, the V gene TRBV7-2; TRBD2 is a possible D gene (5 bases). This CDR3 spans 16 amino acids. Looked up from germline, CDR1 is SGHTA and CDR2 is FQGNSA. CDR3 DNA: TGTGCCAGCAGGTCCAAAAACGGACCTAGCACAGATATGCAGTATTTT. Amino acid sequence: CASRSKNGPSTDMQYF.

This clonotype has only one observation. The junction and the germline gene differ at one end; a read error may be behind it. CDR3 region: CASSLSRDYNEQFF. As DNA, the CDR3 is TGTGCTAGCAGCTTGTCCAGGGACTACAATGAGCAGTTCTTC. The V call is TRBV7-6, the J call TRBJ2-1, with D perhaps TRBD1 (5 bases). This CDR3 spans 14 amino acids. The germline CDR1 and CDR2 sequences are SGHVS and FNYEAQ.

The chain employs TRBV6-2 or TRBV6-3 and TRBJ2-1; 8 bases align to TRBD2. In germline, CDR1 is MNHEY, CDR2 SVGEGT. V was pared by 4 bases and J by 6 bases, with 11 bases of the junction left unmatched. This CDR3 has 16 amino acids. The CDR3 loop is CASSFGRANRGNEQFF. As DNA, the CDR3 is TGTGCCAGCAGTTTCGGGAGGGCGAATAGAGGCAATGAGCAGTTCTTC.

This clonotype was counted at least ten times. The chain couples TRBV5-4 to TRBJ2-4; D is possibly TRBD1 (5 bases). V was pared by 0 bases and J by 0 bases, with 10 bases between. CDR1 and CDR2 from the germline V gene are SGHNT and YYREEE (reference sequence). This CDR3 spans 16 amino acids. DNA for the CDR3: TGTGCCAGCAGCTTGGGGGGCGTCATAGCCAAAAACATTCAGTACTTC. Protein product: CASSLGGVIAKNIQYF.

In its sample, this clonotype was seen a few times. The chain has TRBV7-8 and TRBJ1-6; TRBD1 agrees at 11 bases. Trimming took 5 bases from V and 9 from J; bases not matched to a gene: 3. Per germline, CDR1 SGHVS and CDR2 FQNEAQ. The CDR3 runs 14 residues. This CDR3 is CASSPGTGGSPLHF. Written as DNA, the CDR3 is TGTGCCAGCAGCCCCGGGACAGGGGGTTCACCCCTCCACTTT.

As for this clonotype: A much larger clone differs by one base, so this may be a read error. This chain joins TRBV29-1 and TRBJ2-3, with D maybe TRBD2 (5 bases). Between the trimmed V and J ends, which lost 0 bases and 4 bases, there was a span of 14 bases. CDR1 and CDR2 (germline): SQVTM, ANQGSEA. The CDR3 runs 15 residues. Written as DNA, the CDR3 is TGCAGCGTTGAAGATTACGGGATGGCCCCAGATACGCAGTATTTT. This codes for CSVEDYGMAPDTQYF.

Worth noting for this clonotype: This may arise from a read error, as a much more abundant clone is one base away. The chain links TRBV28 to TRBJ1-5, with no clear D. V lost 6 bases and J 2 bases, leaving 8 bases between the germline ends. The CDR3 covers 13 residues. Germline values: CDR1 MDHEN, CDR2 SYDVKM. CDR3 residues: CASRKSGNQPQHF. CDR3 bases: TGTGCCAGCAGAAAGAGTGGCAATCAGCCCCAGCATTTT.

This clonotype has a count of ten or more. The chain joins TRBV7-9 to TRBJ2-7; TRBD1 matches at 9 bases. This CDR3 is 16 amino acids long. V lost 5 bases to trimming and J lost 3 bases; unmatched junction nucleotides: 11. Germline assignment: CDR1 SEHNR and CDR2 FQNEAQ (reference sequence). The CDR3: CASSPTGTGSNYEQYF. CDR3 coding DNA: TGTGCCAGCAGCCCGACCGGGACAGGGAGTAACTACGAGCAGTACTTC.

There are many counts of this clonotype. This chain joins TRBV27 and TRBJ2-1, with D perhaps given as TRBD1 or TRBD2 (5 bases each). The ends were cut back, 1 base at V and 5 bases at J, with 6 bases in the middle. Germline-derived CDR1 and CDR2 are MNHEY and SMNVEV (reference sequence). The CDR3 runs 13 residues. The DNA for the CDR3 is TGTGCCAGCAGTTTATGGGACCACAATGAGCAGTTCTTC. Its translation: CASSLWDHNEQFF.

This clonotype was picked up many times. The CDR3 is CASSLRDGGAKNIQYF. DNA for the CDR3: TGTGCCAGCAGTTTAAGAGATGGCGGGGCCAAAAACATTCAGTACTTC. The chain uses TRBV6-2 or TRBV6-3 and TRBJ2-4; weak D call: TRBD2 (5 bases). V was clipped by 4 bases and J by 1 base, with 14 bases between them. CDR3 length: 16 residues. Germline V lookup: CDR1 MNHEY, CDR2 SVGEGT.

This clonotype was counted many times. CDR3 residues: CASSTLSSGYTF. The CDR3 DNA is TGTGCCAGCAGCACCCTCTCGTCAGGCTACACCTTC. V is TRBV7-2 and J is TRBJ1-2; unclear D gene. CDR3 length equals 12 residues. The V end was cut by 5 bases, the J end by 8 bases, with 12 bases between. The germline V gene encodes CDR1 SGHTA and CDR2 FQGNSA. The variable domain in full, completed from reference TRBV7-2 and TRBJ1-2, reads GAGVSQSPSNKVTEKGKDVELRCDPISGHTALYWYRQSLGQGLEFLIYFQGNSAPDKSGLPSDRFSAERTGGSVSTLTIQRTQQEDSAVYLCASSTLSSGYTFGSGTRLTVV.

On this clonotype: A read error may explain this, as a much larger clone is one base away. The chain joins TRBV7-2 to TRBJ1-1; D remains unclear. This CDR3 has 14 residues. Germline V gene data show CDR1 as SGHTA and CDR2 as FQGNSA. The CDR3 DNA is TGTGCCAGAAGCTTACCTGGCTGGGGTACTGAAGCTTTCTTT. The encoded protein is CARSLPGWGTEAFF. Together with reference TRBV7-2 and TRBJ1-1, the CDR3 gives the full variable domain: GAGVSQSPSNKVTEKGKDVELRCDPISGHTALYWYRQSLGQGLEFLIYFQGNSAPDKSGLPSDRFSAERTGGSVSTLTIQRTQQEDSAVYLCARSLPGWGTEAFFGQGTRLTVV.

This rearrangement joins TRBV6-1 to TRBJ2-3, with TRBD2 matching 12 bases. The CDR3 contains 16 residues. Germline V gene data show CDR1 as MNHNS and CDR2 as SASEGT. V dropped 5 bases and J dropped 2; count of bases not matched to a gene: 5. The CDR3 protein is CASSRTSGKHTDTQYF. The DNA of the CDR3 is TGTGCCAGCAGTCGGACTAGCGGGAAACACACAGATACGCAGTATTTT.

The sample holds many counts of this clonotype. The V and J genes are TRBV4-1 and TRBJ1-1; D is undetermined. Germline V gene sequence: CDR1 MGHRA, CDR2 YSYEKL. CDR3 length: 12 amino acids. The V end lost 8 bases, the J end lost 2 bases, and 9 bases lay between the germline ends. In DNA, the CDR3 is TGCGCCAGCGGGAAGGTTAACACTGAAGCTTTCTTT. This codes for CASGKVNTEAFF.

This clonotype was counted once. This may stem from a read error, because a much larger clone lies one nucleotide away. The gene calls are TRBV4-1 and TRBJ1-5; 11 bases are a match to TRBD1. Germline V gives CDR1 MGHRA, CDR2 YSYEKL. The CDR3 has 16 residues. This chain's CDR3 is CTSSQTGQGGRQPQHF. Here the CDR3 DNA reads TGCACCAGCAGCCAAACGGGACAGGGGGGCCGTCAGCCCCAGCATTTT.

On this clonotype itself: This may arise from a read error, as a much more abundant clone is one base away. Likely a read error: the CDR3 ends without its conserved phenylalanine or tryptophan. The chain is built from TRBV4-3 and TRBJ2-4; 10 bases fit TRBD2. Germline V gene sequence: CDR1 LGHNA, CDR2 YSLEER. This CDR3 has 17 amino acids. Trimming took 2 bases from V and 3 from J; bases not matched to a gene: 7. The CDR3, as DNA: TGCGCCAGCAGCCAACGACTAGCGGGTATAGACAAAAACATTCAGTACCTC. Its translation is CASSQRLAGIDKNIQYL.

This clonotype was seen many times. The chain employs TRBV27 and TRBJ2-1; no clear D gene. The CDR3 is 14 amino acids. The germline V and J ends were trimmed by 3 bases and 2 bases, with 8 bases remaining between them. Germline lookup yields CDR1 MNHEY and CDR2 SMNVEV (reference sequence). The CDR3 protein is CASSFERPYNEQFF. CDR3 DNA sequence: TGTGCCAGCAGTTTTGAACGGCCCTACAATGAGCAGTTCTTC.

The chain is built from TRBV28 and TRBJ2-7; D may match TRBD1 or TRBD2 (5 bases each). Trimming removed 5 bases at V and 0 bases at J, with 17 bases between. The CDR3 covers 16 residues. CDR1 is MDHEN, CDR2 SYDVKM, per germline. CDR3 sequence: CASSHIEGSGSYEQYF. Here the CDR3 DNA reads TGTGCCAGCAGTCATATCGAGGGGAGCGGCTCCTACGAGCAGTACTTC.

Comments on this clonotype: A much bigger clone sits one base away, suggesting this may be a read error. The chain carries TRBV7-2 and TRBJ2-2; D remains ambiguous. Trimming pared 9 bases from V and 4 bases from J, leaving 15 bases between. The CDR3 loop spans 14 amino acids. Germline CDR1 is SGHTA and CDR2 is FQGNSA. CDR3 sequence: CARRKDLITGELFF. In DNA, the CDR3 is TGTGCCAGAAGAAAGGACCTAATCACCGGGGAGCTGTTTTTT.